Described below is a single T cell receptor beta chain sequence and its context. Its antigen is still unknown. Base qualities are missing; no much larger clone stands one base away. CDR3 length: 12 amino acids, cysteine to phenylalanine. Of all the DNA, just the CDR3 is kept, 36 bases in frame from base 1. The trim is 6 bases for V and 4 bases for J, with a gap of 10 bases between the germline ends. CDR1 and CDR2, looked up from the germline V gene, are MDHEN and SYDVKM. The record originates from a study of T cells in localized non-small cell lung cancer (TCRdb year 2020). Study-level background: The study examined T cell repertoires in a few hundred patients with early-stage NSCLC and compared tumors with uninvolved tumor-adjacent lungs. The cohort consisted of 236 treatment-naive NSCLC patients whose localized lung tumors had been resected. NSCLC patients had a mean age of approximately 66 years, and fewer than 150 were male and about 110 female. The research as a whole found: Because the study design was exploratory, TCR variables were selected using unadjusted p-values without false-discovery rate correction. Uninvolved tumor-adjacent lung showed the highest T cell clonality, higher than tumor, which suggests more focused antigenic responses in the uninvolved tumor-adjacent lung. Of the top 100 tumor clones, a median of approximately 60 were detected in paired uninvolved adjacent lung; 28 were also among that lung's top 100. Higher blood T cell density associated with longer overall survival, while higher adjacent-lung clonality associated with shorter survival. Because multi-region tumor sequencing was not done, intratumor heterogeneity could not be ruled out.

At diagnosis, peripheral blood, uninvolved tumor-adjacent lung and tumor were collected and stored as a combination of fresh-frozen and FFPE material. For TCR repertoire profiling, blood samples were analyzed in the form of peripheral blood mononuclear cells. TCR beta CDR3 regions were sequenced from DNA using the immunoSEQ Assay. As for how the authors treated the data: T cell density was computed as TCR beta template counts normalized to usable DNA estimated by amplifying housekeeping genes. Using the preseqR package, richness was estimated by extrapolating to 120,000 templates for tissue samples and 400,000 templates for PBMC samples. Clonality was calculated as one minus Pielou's evenness. Differential abundance testing on productive amino-acid clonotypes, with a minimum total count of 5 and an alpha of 0.1, was used to identify tissue-enriched TCRs. The Jaccard Index and the Morisita Overlap Index were used to quantify repertoire overlap between compartments. GLIPH grouped TCR beta CDR3s together with public tetramer-defined viral CDR3s, and a viral motif had to include at least three viral sequences and show V-gene enrichment. TCRdb obtained this table from immuneACCESS and retained in-frame rearrangements with V and J assigned. These tables miss some clones; where compared with another copy, unresolved V genes account for less than half of the shortfall, and the remainder is unexplained. The V and J calls and clone size were taken over from that table, and D and trimming were inferred from the DNA. Across this sample there are some 29,000 clones, with 87% seen only once. The ten largest clones represent approximately 6.8% of the sample.

The TCR was taken from a male donor aged 60 or over with stage I lung adenocarcinoma. Source: peripheral blood, taken before any cancer treatment. Recombination linked TRBV28 to TRBJ2-7; the D gene assignment is ambiguous. Here is the DNA: TGTGCCAGCAGCCTACAGAAGTACGAGCAGTACTTC. Translated, this gives CASSLQKYEQYF.